This T cell receptor beta chain derives from a study of patients and donors after allogeneic stem cell transplantation. Using its own MiXCR run on the RT-PCR reads, TCRdb lists one record per CDR3 protein. Of about 150,000 distinct CDR3 sequences listed, about 36% are singletons. This clonotype has a handful of counts. The V end lost 7 bases, the J end lost 5 bases, and 14 bases lay between the germline ends. In germline, CDR1 is SQVTM, CDR2 ANQGSEA. CDR3 length equals 12 residues. Sequencing was carried out using blood, either unsorted or a sorted T cell fraction (not recorded which). V gene TRBV29-1 combines with J gene TRBJ1-2; D not certain. This sequence was found in a human donor who was either an allogeneic HSCT recipient or a stem cell or donor lymphocyte infusion donor (not recorded which). It is not recorded whose cells these are; they may come from a transplant donor. The CDR3: CSANGVEYGYTF. CDR3 in DNA: TGCAGCGCGAACGGGGTGGAGTATGGCTACACCTTC.